A selection of T cell receptor beta chains follows, all from one sample in a study of cytomegalovirus exposure and HLA in healthy donors. TCRdb's copy holds only in-frame clones and misses some; the assay was immunoSEQ multiplex PCR. Of fewer than 100,000 clones in the sample, over 60% were seen once. Material for sequencing was PBMCs. The origin of the receptors is a female donor in good health and CMV-seronegative. CDR3s include the opening cysteine and the closing phenylalanine or tryptophan. The D gene is left open where the match is weak. Clone size is shown for a subset of rows, as once, few, many or a class of expanded clone.

clone size	V gene	D gene	J gene	CDR3 DNA	CDR3 protein
once	TRBV27	.	TRBJ2-1	TGTGCCAGCAGTTTATCTAGCCGCAATGAGCAGTTCTTC	CASSLSSRNEQFF
.	TRBV6-5	.	TRBJ1-4	TGTGCCAGCAGGCTAGACCCCGGTGGTGAAAAACTGTTTTTT	CASRLDPGGEKLFF
.	TRBV10-3	TRBD2	TRBJ2-5	TGTGCCATCAAGAGAGGGGCGGGGGTACAAGAGACCCAGTACTTC	CAIKRGAGVQETQYF
.	TRBV27	TRBD1	TRBJ1-1	TGTGCCAGCAGTCCCACCGACAGGGGTTGGGATGAAGCTTTCTTT	CASSPTDRGWDEAFF
.	TRBV6-4	.	TRBJ2-1	TGTGCCAGCAGTGAAGGTCGTGGGGGGAGTGTCTACAATGAGCAGTTCTTC	CASSEGRGGSVYNEQFF
few	TRBV30	.	TRBJ1-2	TGTGCCTGGAACTGGGCGGATCGGGGCTATGGCTACACCTTC	CAWNWADRGYGYTF
.	TRBV2	.	TRBJ1-3	TGTGCCAGCAGTGAAGGGCAGGCTGCGACTGGAAACACCATATATTTT	CASSEGQAATGNTIYF
.	TRBV29-1	TRBD1	TRBJ2-1	TGCAGCGTGCGACAGGGACACAATGAGCAGTTCTTC	CSVRQGHNEQFF
.	TRBV5-4	TRBD1	TRBJ1-1	TGTGCCAGCAGCGACAGGGGGCTGAACACTGAAGCTTTCTTT	CASSDRGLNTEAFF
.	TRBV6-6	.	TRBJ2-6	TGTGCCAGCAAGACAGGCCAAAGCTCTGGGGCCAACGTCCTGACTTTC	CASKTGQSSGANVLTF
.	TRBV2	.	TRBJ2-1	TGTGCCTCTGATAGATCGGGGATCAATGGCAATGAGCAGTTCTTC	CASDRSGINGNEQFF
.	TRBV19	TRBD1	TRBJ2-7	TGTGCCAGTAGTATAGCGCCAGGGGGAACATACGAGCAGTACTTC	CASSIAPGGTYEQYF
.	TRBV28	TRBD1	TRBJ2-3	TGTGCCAGCAGTTTAGGGACAGCCAACACAGATACGCAGTATTTT	CASSLGTANTDTQYF
.	TRBV7-7	TRBD2	TRBJ2-3	TGTGCTAGCAGCTTAGCGGGCCTCACAGATACGCAGTATTTT	CASSLAGLTDTQYF
.	TRBV7-8	TRBD2	TRBJ2-1	TGTGCCAGCAGCTTAAGTGGGGCTCTAGCGGTTGAGCAGTTCTTC	CASSLSGALAVEQFF
.	TRBV2	.	TRBJ2-2	TGTGCCAGCAGTGAAGCAGGGGGGGGCGCAGCCGGGGAGCTGTTTTTT	CASSEAGGGAAGELFF
.	TRBV6-6	TRBD1	TRBJ1-2	TGTGCCAGCAGTTACGAAGGGGGCGATTACTATGGCTACACCTTC	CASSYEGGDYYGYTF
.	TRBV28	.	TRBJ1-2	TGTGCCAGCAGTCGTCCCCGGGGGAGAGACTATGGCTACACCTTC	CASSRPRGRDYGYTF
few	TRBV5-1	.	TRBJ2-7	TGCGCCAGCAGCGCGGGACAGCAAACCTACGAGCAGTACTTC	CASSAGQQTYEQYF
.	TRBV15	.	TRBJ2-7	TGTGCCACCAGCCCCGGGGCGGGATTAATCTACGAGCAGTACTTC	CATSPGAGLIYEQYF